A single sample is the source of the 20 T cell receptor beta chains below, sequenced in a study of T cell responses to AZD1222 COVID-19 vaccine. The table came from immunoSEQ multiplex PCR; TCRdb's copy has only in-frame clones and leaves some out. The repertoire holds 130,000 or so clones, with 85% to 95% as singletons. The source was peripheral blood, collected on day 0 of AZD1222 vaccination. The origin of the receptors is an adult in good health.

The chain has TRBV6-4 and TRBJ2-1; no firm D call. Germline CDR1 MRHNA, CDR2 SNTAGT. This CDR3 spans 17 amino acids. V was clipped by 6 bases and J by 5 bases, with 23 bases between them. CDR3 sequence (DNA): TGTGCCAGCAGCCCATCCCCGCGCGTAGCAGAGAACAATGAGCAGTTCTTC. As protein: CASSPSPRVAENNEQFF.

This clone was observed a single time. The chain combines TRBV4-1 with TRBJ2-7; 10 bases are a match to TRBD2. The germline V gene encodes CDR1 MGHRA and CDR2 YSYEKL. This CDR3 is 16 amino acids long. V shed 0 bases, J shed 2 bases, and the junction held 4 bases outside the gene matches. CDR3 loop: CASSQDGSGRAYEQYF. The CDR3 nucleotides read TGCGCCAGCAGCCAAGATGGGAGCGGGAGGGCCTACGAGCAGTACTTC.

The J gene is TRBJ2-5, the V gene TRBV2, with D possibly matching TRBD2 (7 bases). Per germline, CDR1 SNHLY and CDR2 FYNNEI. CDR3 length: 14 residues. V was trimmed by 6 bases and J by 1 base, leaving 12 bases between them. The CDR3 region has the DNA TGTGCCAGCAGACCGGGGGGCCTCCAAGAGACCCAGTACTTC. Translating it yields CASRPGGLQETQYF.

This chain links TRBV5-6 with TRBJ1-4; D gene uncertain. Trimming stripped 0 bases from V and 7 bases from J, with 4 bases between. Germline assignment: CDR1 SGHDT and CDR2 YYEEEE. The CDR3 runs to 12 residues. The CDR3, as DNA: TGTGCCAGCAGCTTGGACGGTGAAAAACTGTTTTTT. Residues: CASSLDGEKLFF.

The chain links TRBV12-2 to TRBJ1-4; the D call in the table, TRBD1, was not verified against the DNA. TRBV12-2 is labeled a pseudogene. CDR3 size: 15 residues. The CDR3 loop reads CASRQQGTGGEKLFF. Written as DNA, the CDR3 is TGTGCAAGTCGCCAGCAAGGGACAGGCGGTGAAAAACTGTTTTTT.

The chain links TRBV2 to TRBJ1-3, with D perhaps TRBD1 (5 bases). The CDR3 is made up of 15 amino acids. CDR1 and CDR2 from the germline V gene are SNHLY and FYNNEI. Trimming stripped 6 bases from V and 0 bases from J, with 12 bases between. DNA of the CDR3: TGTGCCAGCAGAGAGGGACGGTTCTCTGGAAACACCATATATTTT. It is translated as CASREGRFSGNTIYF.

This chain connects TRBV4-1 to TRBJ2-7, with 8 bases aligning to TRBD2. Per the germline V gene, CDR1 is MGHRA and CDR2 is YSYEKL. Trimming at V came to 7 bases and at J to 6 bases, leaving 8 bases not matched to a gene. This CDR3 comprises 13 residues. In DNA, the CDR3 is TGCGCCAGCACCAGCGGGGGTCCAGCCGAGCAGTACTTC. It yields the protein CASTSGGPAEQYF.

The rearrangement links TRBV5-4 to TRBJ2-3, with a possible D match to TRBD2 (6 bases). V shed 4 bases and J shed 0 bases, with 15 bases lying between them. Germline V CDR1 and CDR2: SGHNT, YYREEE (reference sequence). CDR3 length: 16 amino acids. CDR3 residues: CASSPGTARSTDTQYF. In DNA, the CDR3 is TGTGCCAGCAGCCCTGGGACTGCACGAAGCACAGATACGCAGTATTTT.

The chain links TRBV2 to TRBJ2-7; 9 nucleotides align to TRBD1. This CDR3 is built from 14 residues. Germline CDR1 SNHLY, CDR2 FYNNEI. V lost 5 bases and J lost 2; bases outside the gene matches: 4. CDR3 in DNA: TGTGCCAGCAGTTCCGGGACAGGGCCCTACGAGCAGTACTTC. Its protein product is CASSSGTGPYEQYF.

The rearrangement joins TRBV4-1 to TRBJ1-2; the match to TRBD1 covers 8 bases. V trimming: 0 bases; J trimming: 3 bases; junction bases outside the gene matches: 12. CDR1 MGHRA and CDR2 YSYEKL come from the germline V gene. The CDR3 sequence is 18 residues long. Here the CDR3 reads CASSQDKKDREVHYGYTF. CDR3 DNA sequence: TGCGCCAGCAGCCAAGATAAGAAGGACAGGGAGGTTCACTATGGCTACACCTTC.

The V gene is TRBV12-3 or TRBV12-4, the J gene TRBJ1-2, with D maybe TRBD1 (5 bases). V was cut by 8 bases and J by 3 bases, with 13 bases left in between. The CDR3 is made up of 13 amino acids. This chain's CDR3 is CASRFRGDYGYTF. CDR3 bases: TGTGCCAGCCGCTTCCGGGGGGACTATGGCTACACCTTC.

The rearrangement joins TRBV19 to TRBJ1-5; 7 bases are a match to TRBD1. CDR1 LNHDA and CDR2 SQIVND come from the germline V gene (reference sequence). V dropped 3 bases and J dropped 0; count of bases not matched to a gene: 5. The length of the CDR3 is 16 residues. CDR3 DNA: TGTGCCAGTAGTATCCTGGGACAGATTAGCAATCAGCCCCAGCATTTT. Translated: CASSILGQISNQPQHF.

The chain joins TRBV18 to TRBJ1-6; D uncertain. Trimming stripped 2 bases from V and 3 bases from J, with 5 bases between. Per germline, CDR1 KGHSH and CDR2 LQKENI. This CDR3 spans 14 amino acids. The CDR3 protein is CASSPSYYNSPLHF. CDR3 nucleotide sequence: TGTGCCAGCTCACCATCTTACTATAATTCACCCCTCCACTTT.

The V gene is TRBV27, the J gene TRBJ2-7; D perhaps matches TRBD1 (6 bases). CDR1 and CDR2 from the germline V gene are MNHEY and SMNVEV (reference sequence). The CDR3 totals 16 residues. The ends were cut back, 4 bases at V and 4 bases at J, with 20 bases in the middle. Here the CDR3 DNA reads TGTGCCAGCAGTTCTCCTCGGACACAGGGATTATACGAGCAGTACTTC. Its protein is CASSSPRTQGLYEQYF.

CDR3 DNA sequence: TGTGCCAGCAGCAACGGCGGGGCTGTTGAAAAACTGTTTTTT. Translating gives CASSNGGAVEKLFF. V gene TRBV7-9 combines with J gene TRBJ1-4, with D possibly being TRBD1 (5 bases). V lost 5 bases and J 7 bases, leaving 14 bases between the germline ends. The CDR3 totals 14 residues. Germline CDR1 and CDR2: SEHNR and FQNEAQ (reference sequence).

The rearrangement uses TRBV6-1 and TRBJ2-7; the match to TRBD1 covers 9 bases. The CDR3 length is 17 residues. V lost 2 bases, J lost 4 bases, and 12 bases stayed unmatched. CDR1 and CDR2 (germline): MNHNS, SASEGT. The CDR3 spells CASSETLLGQGIYEQYF. The CDR3 bases are TGTGCCAGCAGTGAAACTTTATTGGGACAGGGCATTTACGAGCAGTACTTC.

On this clone: Other nucleotide sequences in the sample specify the same CDR3. This rearrangement joins TRBV12-3 or TRBV12-4 to TRBJ1-1; perhaps TRBD1 as D (6 bases). The CDR3 totals 12 residues. Trimming removed 2 bases at V and 5 bases at J, with 6 bases between. CDR3 bases: TGTGCCAGCAGTTTAACAGGGACTGAAGCTTTCTTT. Translation gives CASSLTGTEAFF.

The rearrangement uses TRBV28 and TRBJ2-7; D unclear. Germline CDR1 and CDR2: MDHEN and SYDVKM. The V and J ends lost 3 bases and 1 base respectively, with 4 bases between them. The length of the CDR3 is 12 residues. CDR3 DNA: TGTGCCAGCAGTTTGGGGTCCTACGAGCAGTACTTC. Amino acid sequence: CASSLGSYEQYF.

J is TRBJ2-2 and V is TRBV7-2, with unresolved D. The V and J ends lost 5 bases and 0 bases respectively, with 7 bases between them. CDR3 length: 14 amino acids. The V gene's germline CDR1 is SGHTA and CDR2 FQGNSA. This CDR3 reads CASSSLPNTGELFF. For the CDR3, the DNA is TGTGCCAGCAGCAGCCTTCCGAACACCGGGGAGCTGTTTTTT.

The rearrangement links TRBV14 to TRBJ2-1; 9 nucleotides line up with TRBD1. There are 16 residues in the CDR3. V was clipped by 3 bases and J by 5 bases; unmatched bases: 8. Germline values: CDR1 SGHDN, CDR2 FVKESK. The CDR3 spells CASSHPQGALNNEQFF. CDR3 DNA: TGTGCCAGCAGCCATCCACAGGGGGCCTTGAACAATGAGCAGTTCTTC.